This T cell receptor (beta chain) came from a study of vaccination and CD4 T cells after COVID-19. The CDR3 covers 15 residues. From germline, CDR1 is DFQATT and CDR2 SNEGSKA (reference sequence). The germline V and J ends were trimmed by 1 base and 4 bases, with 14 bases remaining between them. With the Oncomine TCR Beta short-read assay, DNA from cultured CD4+ T cells was sequenced. Each CDR3 protein is one row after TCRdb ran MiXCR on the PCR reads. The data hold more than 15,000 distinct CDR3 sequences, with 44% observed a single time. Of note for this clonotype: Its antigen is not known.

Treatment in this sample: roughly nine-day PBMC culture with coronavirus spike peptide pools or control peptides (ViraFEST assay). The material sequenced was CD4+ T cells from blood, cultured in vitro. The chain joins TRBV20-1 to TRBJ1-5; a weak D match, TRBD1 (5 bases). This sequence originates from a human donor who had recovered from COVID-19. CDR3 DNA: TGCAGTGCTAGAGCTTACGGGGGACCAAATCAGCCCCAGCATTTT. Its protein is CSARAYGGPNQPQHF.